This passage covers 20 T cell receptor beta chains from one sample sequenced in a study of blood T cell repertoires in COVID-19. Here immunoSEQ multiplex PCR was the method, and the copy in TCRdb shows in-frame clones only, minus some. The sample carries 77,000 or so clones, 85% to 90% recorded once. The material sequenced was peripheral blood. The receptors come from a man older than 75 with acute or convalescent COVID-19.

This clone showed up just once. V and J are TRBV28 and TRBJ2-6, with TRBD2 matching over 8 bases. Trimming at V came to 1 base and at J to 2 bases, leaving 7 bases not matched to a gene. Germline-derived CDR1 and CDR2 are MDHEN and SYDVKM. The CDR3 runs 18 residues. This CDR3 is CASSLFLAGNAGANVLTF. The CDR3 DNA follows: TGTGCCAGCAGTTTATTCCTAGCGGGCAACGCTGGGGCCAACGTCCTGACTTTC.

The V gene is TRBV7-2, the J gene TRBJ1-1, with 9 positions matching TRBD1. The CDR3 is 13 amino acids. CDR1 is SGHTA and CDR2 is FQGNSA in the germline V gene. The junction had 6 bases not matched to a gene; V was cut back by 5 bases and J by 8 bases. CDR3 residues: CASSPPGQGEAFF. The CDR3 coding sequence is TGTGCCAGCAGCCCACCGGGACAGGGAGAAGCTTTCTTT.

This rearrangement joins TRBV5-1 to TRBJ1-2, with 8 bases aligning to TRBD1. Trimming at V came to 0 bases and at J to 4 bases, leaving 2 bases not matched to a gene. Germline CDR1 and CDR2: SGHRS and YFSETQ. The CDR3 is made up of 14 amino acids. The CDR3 protein is CASSLGQGTYGYTF. The CDR3 DNA is TGCGCCAGCAGCTTGGGACAGGGGACCTATGGCTACACCTTC.

This chain joins TRBV5-1 and TRBJ2-1, with D tentatively TRBD2 (5 bases). CDR1 is SGHRS, CDR2 YFSETQ, per germline. Trimming removed 1 base from V and 4 bases from J, with 18 bases in between. The CDR3 covers 17 residues. CDR3: CASSLSPPRELYNEQFF. The CDR3 region has the DNA TGCGCCAGCAGCTTGTCCCCCCCGAGGGAGCTGTACAATGAGCAGTTCTTC.

This chain uses TRBV7-2 with TRBJ2-7; D is undetermined. Trimming shortened V by 1 base and J by 3 bases, and 10 bases separated the two germline ends. The CDR3 sequence is 14 residues long. Germline V gene sequence: CDR1 SGHTA, CDR2 FQGNSA. Written as DNA, the CDR3 is TGTGCCAGCAGCTTAGGACTGGATGGCTACGAGCAGTACTTC. Protein product: CASSLGLDGYEQYF. Complete variable domain (other parts from reference TRBV7-2 and TRBJ2-7): GAGVSQSPSNKVTEKGKDVELRCDPISGHTALYWYRQSLGQGLEFLIYFQGNSAPDKSGLPSDRFSAERTGGSVSTLTIQRTQQEDSAVYLCASSLGLDGYEQYFGPGTRLTVT.

V and J are TRBV7-2 and TRBJ1-1; 8 bases agree with TRBD1. The germline V gene encodes CDR1 SGHTA and CDR2 FQGNSA. The CDR3 runs to 13 residues. With V trimmed by 5 bases and J by 3 bases, 2 bases remained unmatched. CDR3 loop: CASSEQGDTEAFF. For the CDR3, the DNA is TGTGCCAGCAGCGAACAGGGGGACACTGAAGCTTTCTTT.

CDR3 nucleotides: TGCGCCAGCAGCCAGGGGCTGGGGGGCTCCTACAATGAGCAGTTCTTC. Its protein is CASSQGLGGSYNEQFF. The chain couples TRBV4-3 to TRBJ2-1; possibly TRBD2 for D (6 bases). The CDR3 is made up of 16 amino acids. From germline, CDR1 is LGHNA and CDR2 YSLEER. Trimming pared 3 bases from V and 0 bases from J, leaving 12 bases between.

The chain employs TRBV25-1 and TRBJ2-1, with D possibly TRBD1 on 5 matching bases. CDR3 length: 14 residues. V dropped 1 base and J dropped 7 bases, with 11 bases sitting between them. Germline V gives CDR1 MGHDK, CDR2 SYGVNS. CDR3 protein: CASSEFRGWNEQFF. CDR3 coding DNA: TGTGCCAGCAGTGAATTTAGGGGTTGGAATGAGCAGTTCTTC.

The rearrangement links TRBV9 to TRBJ2-2, with 9 bases aligning to TRBD1. The CDR3 loop spans 16 amino acids. Germline lookup yields CDR1 SGDLS and CDR2 YYNGEE. The ends lost 3 bases at V and 1 base at J; junction bases unmatched: 4. CDR3 amino acids: CASSAAGQGNTGELFF. The CDR3, as DNA: TGTGCCAGCAGCGCGGCGGGACAGGGGAACACCGGGGAGCTGTTTTTT.

The chain is built from TRBV7-2 and TRBJ2-5, with 8 bases aligning to TRBD2. Germline CDR1 is SGHTA and CDR2 is FQGNSA. The CDR3 length is 18 residues. Trimming at V came to 2 bases and at J to 2 bases, leaving 13 bases not matched to a gene. For the CDR3, the DNA is TGTGCCAGCAGCTTACCGGAGGGTAGCGGGGTCGGTCAAGAGACCCAGTACTTC. Protein product: CASSLPEGSGVGQETQYF.

The genes are TRBV19 and TRBJ1-5, with a tentative D call TRBD1 (6 bases). V dropped 7 bases and J dropped 0 bases, with 22 bases sitting between them. Germline values: CDR1 LNHDA, CDR2 SQIVND (reference sequence). This CDR3 comprises 18 residues. In nucleotides, the CDR3 is TGTGCCAGTAAACAGACAGGTTTTTTAGTCGATAGCAATCAGCCCCAGCATTTT. Protein: CASKQTGFLVDSNQPQHF.

The CDR3 DNA is TGTGCCAGCAGCTTAGGTGGTCAGGGGATGACCGGGGAGCTGTTTTTT. The encoded protein is CASSLGGQGMTGELFF. The chain combines TRBV7-2 with TRBJ2-2; TRBD1 might be the D (6 bases). Germline CDR1 and CDR2: SGHTA and FQGNSA. The CDR3 has 16 residues. The V end was cut by 1 base, the J end by 5 bases, with 14 bases between.

This clone was seen a single time. The gene calls are TRBV6-2 or TRBV6-3 and TRBJ1-5; D call uncertain. Germline CDR1 reads MNHEY; CDR2 reads SVGEGT. Trimming removed 0 bases from V and 2 bases from J, with 14 bases in between. The CDR3 loop spans 17 amino acids. Written as DNA, the CDR3 is TGTGCCAGCAGTTACTCGAGTGCTTCGCTCGGCAATCAGCCCCAGCATTTT. This translates into CASSYSSASLGNQPQHF.

J is TRBJ1-2 and V is TRBV18; D call uncertain. From germline, CDR1 is KGHSH and CDR2 LQKENI. The CDR3 has 15 amino acids. V dropped 1 base and J dropped 0 bases, with 9 bases sitting between them. The CDR3 is CASSPQEQANYGYTF. The CDR3 region has the DNA TGTGCCAGCTCACCACAGGAGCAAGCTAACTATGGCTACACCTTC. Based on the CDR3 plus reference TRBV18 and TRBJ1-2, the full variable domain is NAGVMQNPRHLVRRRGQEARLRCSPMKGHSHVYWYRQLPEEGLKFMVYLQKENIIDESGMPKERFSAEFPKEGPSILRIQQVVRGDSAAYFCASSPQEQANYGYTFGSGTRLTVV.

The J gene is TRBJ2-7, the V gene TRBV9; possible D gene TRBD2, 5 bases. Germline V gene sequence: CDR1 SGDLS, CDR2 YYNGEE. The CDR3 sequence is 15 residues long. Between the trimmed V and J ends, which lost 0 bases and 4 bases, there was a span of 14 bases. The CDR3 DNA is TGTGCCAGCAGCGTAGGCCTAGTAAGAGGGTACGAGCAGTACTTC. This sequence encodes CASSVGLVRGYEQYF.

V gene TRBV29-1 combines with J gene TRBJ1-1; D is ambiguous. V was trimmed by 7 bases and J by 3 bases, leaving 12 bases between them. In germline, CDR1 is SQVTM, CDR2 ANQGSEA. This CDR3 spans 12 amino acids. The CDR3 nucleotides are TGCAGCGCCGGGAGTACGGACACTGAAGCTTTCTTT. Translating gives CSAGSTDTEAFF. Supplemented by reference TRBV29-1 and TRBJ1-1, the full variable domain reads SAVISQKPSRDICQRGTSLTIQCQVDSQVTMMFWYRQQPGQSLTLIATANQGSEATYESGFVIDKFPISRPNLTFSTLTVSNMSPEDSSIYLCSAGSTDTEAFFGQGTRLTVV.

V is TRBV6-1 and J is TRBJ1-3; D gene uncertain. The CDR3 is 17 amino acids. CDR1 is MNHNS and CDR2 is SASEGT in the germline V gene. The V end lost 2 bases, the J end lost 0 bases, and 14 bases lay between the germline ends. CDR3 in amino acids: CASSEPGLLSSGNTIYF. The DNA of the CDR3 is TGTGCCAGCAGTGAACCTGGGCTGTTGAGCTCTGGAAACACCATATATTTT.

The rearrangement joins TRBV2 to TRBJ1-1, with D maybe TRBD1 (6 bases). The CDR3 runs to 13 residues. The V end lost 3 bases, the J end lost 5 bases, and 10 bases lay between the germline ends. Germline values: CDR1 SNHLY, CDR2 FYNNEI. The CDR3 DNA is TGTGCCAGCAGTGATAGGGGGGGTACTGAAGCTTTCTTT. It is translated as CASSDRGGTEAFF.

The V call is TRBV25-1, the J call TRBJ1-1; TRBD1 aligns across 8 bases. Trimming cost V 4 bases and J 11 bases; bases outside gene matches: 6. This CDR3 region has 12 residues. Germline values: CDR1 MGHDK, CDR2 SYGVNS. The CDR3 spells CASSAQGQEAFF. DNA of the CDR3: TGTGCCAGCAGTGCCCAGGGACAGGAGGCTTTCTTT.

The chain recombines TRBV19 with TRBJ2-2; possible D gene TRBD2, 6 bases. The V and J ends lost 5 bases and 9 bases respectively, with 10 bases between them. CDR3 length: 12 amino acids. The germline gives CDR1 LNHDA, CDR2 SQIVND (reference sequence). As DNA, the CDR3 is TGTGCCAGTAGTTTACTAGCCTGGGAGCTGTTTTTT. It yields the protein CASSLLAWELFF.